These 7 T cell receptor beta chains were sequenced from one sample in a study of blood T cell repertoires in COVID-19. Here immunoSEQ multiplex PCR was the method, and the copy in TCRdb shows in-frame clones only, minus some. The repertoire consists of about 310,000 clones, with around 86% occurring once and the leading ten covering 1%. The sequenced material came from peripheral blood. The receptors were sampled from a man in his fifties with active or convalescent COVID-19.

The rearrangement links TRBV9 to TRBJ1-1, with 12 nucleotides matching TRBD1. The CDR3 length is 18 residues. Germline loops: CDR1 SGDLS, CDR2 YYNGEE. V shed 3 bases, J shed 4 bases, and the junction held 13 bases outside the gene matches. This CDR3 reads CASSALSGTGGVPTEAFF. CDR3 nucleotides: TGTGCCAGCAGCGCACTATCCGGGACAGGGGGCGTCCCCACTGAAGCTTTCTTT. The complete variable domain, with remaining parts taken from reference TRBV9 and TRBJ1-1, reads DSGVTQTPKHLITATGQRVTLRCSPRSGDLSVYWYQQSLDQGLQFLIQYYNGEERAKGNILERFSAQQFPDLHSELNLSSLELGDSALYFCASSALSGTGGVPTEAFFGQGTRLTVV.

The chain joins TRBV18 to TRBJ1-1; tentatively, D is TRBD1 (5 bases). Germline CDR1 is KGHSH and CDR2 is LQKENI. Trimming left V 8 bases short and J 2 bases short, with 18 bases between. The CDR3 is 15 residues long. This chain's CDR3 is CASTIGWGGNTEAFF. The CDR3 DNA sequence: TGTGCCAGCACGATCGGGTGGGGGGGTAACACTGAAGCTTTCTTT.

To note about this clone: One junction end does not reproduce the germline sequence, and a read error may be involved. This chain uses TRBV4-2 with TRBJ1-2; maybe TRBD1 (6 bases). This CDR3 contains 15 residues. Per the germline V gene, CDR1 is LGHNA and CDR2 is YNFKEQ. The CDR3 DNA is TGTGCCAGCAGCCCCCGTGAAGGGGGTAACCATGGCTACACCTTC. It translates to CASSPREGGNHGYTF.

V is TRBV27 and J is TRBJ2-7, with 7 bases aligning to TRBD2. Germline V gene lookup returns CDR1 MNHEY and CDR2 SMNVEV (reference sequence). The J segment lost 3 bases and the V segment lost 5 bases, leaving 7 bases of the junction unmatched. This CDR3 is built from 14 residues. The CDR3: CASSLGLVGYEQYF. CDR3 coding DNA: TGTGCCAGCAGTCTAGGACTAGTGGGCTACGAGCAGTACTTC.

This sequence joins TRBV6-5 and TRBJ1-4; the D is unclear. This CDR3 has 14 amino acids. Trimming left V 6 bases short and J 7 bases short, with 15 bases between. CDR1 and CDR2 from the germline V gene are MNHEY and SVGAGI. Here the CDR3 reads CASRPSGDSEKLFF. The CDR3 nucleotides read TGTGCCAGCAGGCCGTCCGGAGATAGTGAAAAACTGTTTTTT.

The chain links TRBV9 to TRBJ2-3; possible D gene TRBD2, 6 bases. The V end lost 3 bases, the J end lost 2 bases, and 13 bases lay between the germline ends. The CDR3 is 15 residues long. Germline CDR1 reads SGDLS; CDR2 reads YYNGEE. The CDR3 DNA follows: TGTGCCAGCAGCGCCCGAATGGACTACACAGATACGCAGTATTTT. This encodes CASSARMDYTDTQYF.

The rearrangement joins TRBV11-2 to TRBJ2-1; a possible D gene is TRBD1 (6 bases). The CDR3 totals 15 residues. V lost 1 base to trimming and J lost 2 bases, with 9 bases between them. Germline lookup yields CDR1 SGHAT and CDR2 FQNNGV. CDR3 coding DNA: TGTGCCAGCAGCTTAGCACAGGGCGCCTACAATGAGCAGTTCTTC. This codes for CASSLAQGAYNEQFF.